The entry below describes one T cell receptor beta chain. Its antigen is as yet unknown. This sample was included in a study of cytomegalovirus exposure and HLA in healthy donors. Whole-study findings and limits: Cytomegalovirus status, reportedly, was diagnosed with high specificity and sensitivity by the classifier.

PCR employed 60 Vbeta and 13 Jbeta primers. TCRdb keeps only in-frame clones here, not all; method: immunoSEQ multiplex PCR. This table holds about 200,000 clones, 70% to 90% found once. The TCR comes from a woman between 18 and 30 years old in good health and CMV-seronegative. The sample consisted of PBMCs.

As DNA, the CDR3 is TGTGCCAGCAGCTTTAGGGGCGGGGGGCCCCCGAGGGAGCTGTTTTTT. Its protein is CASSFRGGGPPRELFF. The rearrangement uses TRBV7-3 and TRBJ2-2; 8 bases are a match to TRBD2. Losses at the gene ends were 3 bases for V and 9 bases for J; bases not matched to a gene: 12. Germline V lookup: CDR1 SGHTA, CDR2 FQGTGA. This CDR3 comprises 16 residues. The full variable domain, rest sourced from reference TRBV7-3 and TRBJ2-2, is GAGVSQTPSNKVTEKGKYVELRCDPISGHTALYWYRQSLGQGPEFLIYFQGTGAADDSGLPNDRFFAVRPEGSVSTLKIQRTERGDSAVYLCASSFRGGGPPRELFFGEGSRLTVL.